Below are 19 T cell receptor beta chains sequenced from a single sample in a study of blood T cell repertoires in COVID-19. The protocol was immunoSEQ multiplex PCR, while the TCRdb copy is restricted to in-frame clones and leaves out a portion. The repertoire holds around 470,000 clones, roughly 87% seen once, with 0.9% in the top ten. Specimen: peripheral blood. The receptors here all came from a man aged 18 to 35 with COVID-19, enrolled during active disease.

The chain has TRBV4-2 and TRBJ2-2; perhaps TRBD2 as D (7 bases). The germline CDR1 and CDR2 sequences are LGHNA and YNFKEQ. Trimming cost V 4 bases and J 0 bases, with 9 bases left between them. The length of the CDR3 is 15 residues. The CDR3 spells CASSRGGPNTGELFF. In DNA form, the CDR3 reads TGTGCCAGCAGCCGGGGGGGCCCGAACACCGGGGAGCTGTTTTTT.

V usage is TRBV2 and J usage is TRBJ2-7; TRBD2 aligns across 7 bases. The CDR3 runs 16 residues. CDR1 SNHLY and CDR2 FYNNEI come from the germline V gene. V dropped 1 base and J dropped 5; count of bases not matched to a gene: 11. In DNA form, the CDR3 reads TGTGCCAGCAGTGAAGTAAGGTGGGGGGGTAAGAACGAGCAGTACTTC. Translation: CASSEVRWGGKNEQYF.

This sequence joins TRBV11-2 and TRBJ2-2, with 9 bases aligning to TRBD2. The germline V gene has CDR1 SGHAT and CDR2 FQNNGV. V dropped 5 bases and J dropped 3; count of bases not matched to a gene: 13. The CDR3 covers 18 residues. As DNA, the CDR3 is TGTGCCAGCAGCCCCTTAGAAGGCCTAGCGGGGTACACCGGGGAGCTGTTTTTT. Its translation is CASSPLEGLAGYTGELFF.

This clone was observed a few times. The gene calls are TRBV11-2 and TRBJ1-5; the D gene is possibly TRBD1 (5 bases). Germline V lookup: CDR1 SGHAT, CDR2 FQNNGV. The CDR3 loop spans 12 amino acids. The V end lost 4 bases, the J end lost 9 bases, and 10 bases lay between the germline ends. The CDR3 is CASSSPGLPQHF. CDR3 bases: TGTGCCAGCAGCTCCCCAGGGTTGCCCCAGCATTTT.

The chain links TRBV15 to TRBJ2-7; TRBD1 agrees at 11 bases. Germline loops: CDR1 LNHNV, CDR2 YYDKDF (reference sequence). V dropped 4 bases and J dropped 0; count of bases not matched to a gene: 2. The CDR3 is 15 residues long. The CDR3 DNA follows: TGTGCCACCAGCACCGGGACAGGGGGCTCCTACGAGCAGTACTTC. Encoded protein: CATSTGTGGSYEQYF.

The rearrangement links TRBV4-2 to TRBJ2-1; perhaps TRBD2 as D (5 bases). V lost 1 base, J lost 4 bases, and 14 bases lay in between. Looked up from germline, CDR1 is LGHNA and CDR2 is YNFKEQ. This CDR3 contains 16 residues. The DNA for the CDR3 is TGTGCCAGCAGCCAAGTTTTCCCGCCGGGGTACAATGAGCAGTTCTTC. Protein product: CASSQVFPPGYNEQFF.

The V call is TRBV30, the J call TRBJ1-1; D is uncertain. The CDR3 runs 14 residues. V was cut by 0 bases and J by 4 bases, with 12 bases left in between. Germline-derived CDR1 and CDR2 are GTSNPN and SVGIG (reference sequence). The CDR3 is CAWSVPGFGTEAFF. The CDR3 nucleotides read TGTGCCTGGAGTGTACCGGGGTTCGGCACTGAAGCTTTCTTT. Supplemented by reference TRBV30 and TRBJ1-1, the full variable domain reads SQTIHQWPATLVQPVGSPLSLECTVEGTSNPNLYWYRQAAGRGLQLLFYSVGIGQISSEVPQNLSASRPQDRQFILSSKKLLLSDSGFYLCAWSVPGFGTEAFFGQGTRLTVV.

The gene calls are TRBV5-6 and TRBJ2-7, with a tentative D call TRBD1 (7 bases). The germline CDR1 and CDR2 sequences are SGHDT and YYEEEE. CDR3 length equals 15 residues. V was clipped by 6 bases and J by 3 bases, with 19 bases between them. Here the CDR3 DNA reads TGTGCCAGCACCGAAGGAGGGGGCTGGTTCTACGAGCAGTACTTC. Amino acid sequence: CASTEGGGWFYEQYF.

The chain recombines TRBV5-1 with TRBJ2-5, with a tentative D call TRBD1 (5 bases). V gave up 1 base and J gave up 3 bases, with 7 bases separating them. This CDR3 is built from 13 residues. Germline V CDR1 and CDR2: SGHRS, YFSETQ. CDR3 bases: TGCGCCAGCAGCTTGATGACAGAAGAGACCCAGTACTTC. Protein: CASSLMTEETQYF.

The rearrangement joins TRBV5-6 to TRBJ1-5, with TRBD1 matching 8 bases. J gave up 4 bases and V 3 bases, and 6 bases lay outside the gene matches. The CDR3 is 15 residues long. Germline assignment: CDR1 SGHDT and CDR2 YYEEEE. CDR3 sequence reads: CASSSRDRYNQPQHF. The CDR3 nucleotides are TGTGCCAGCAGCTCCCGGGACAGGTATAATCAGCCCCAGCATTTT.

This sequence joins TRBV5-1 and TRBJ2-3; D remains ambiguous. Germline V gives CDR1 SGHRS, CDR2 YFSETQ. The CDR3 is 15 residues long. V was trimmed by 0 bases and J by 2 bases, leaving 10 bases between them. The CDR3 is CASSLAVGDTDTQYF. The CDR3 DNA sequence: TGCGCCAGCAGCTTGGCCGTCGGAGACACAGATACGCAGTATTTT.

The chain couples TRBV5-1 to TRBJ2-4, with TRBD1 as a possible D gene (5 bases). Germline V gene data show CDR1 as SGHRS and CDR2 as YFSETQ. V lost 4 bases to trimming and J lost 5 bases, with 7 bases between them. The CDR3 covers 12 residues. As DNA, the CDR3 is TGCGCCAGCAGCACGACAGAAAACATTCAGTACTTC. It yields the protein CASSTTENIQYF.

The chain links TRBV2 to TRBJ2-7; 7 bases line up with TRBD1. The CDR3 extends over 15 amino acids. J was trimmed by 9 bases and V by 8 bases; bases with no gene match: 19. Germline V gene sequence: CDR1 SNHLY, CDR2 FYNNEI. The CDR3 region is CASLSDGRGYNGQYF. The CDR3 DNA reads as TGTGCCAGCTTAAGTGATGGCAGGGGGTATAACGGGCAGTACTTC.

This clone was found a few times. Other DNA sequences of this sample code for an identical CDR3. This CDR3 reads CASSPQQDYNEQFF. CDR3 bases: TGTGCCAGCTCACCCCAGCAGGATTACAATGAGCAGTTCTTC. This rearrangement joins TRBV18 to TRBJ2-1; D unresolved. The CDR3 totals 14 residues. CDR1 is KGHSH, CDR2 LQKENI, per germline. V lost 3 bases and J 4 bases, leaving 10 bases between the germline ends.

CDR3 DNA: TGCGCCAGCAGCCAAGATCCTGCAGGAACCATGGGCGCTTTCTTT. Its translation: CASSQDPAGTMGAFF. The chain has TRBV4-1 and TRBJ1-1; D remains unclear. CDR3 length equals 15 residues. CDR1 and CDR2 from the germline V gene are MGHRA and YSYEKL. Trimming removed 0 bases from V and 11 bases from J, with 19 bases in between.

The chain is built from TRBV5-6 and TRBJ1-4, with 7 bases identical to TRBD1. The length of the CDR3 is 14 residues. V shed 4 bases and J 8 bases; nucleotides not matched to a gene: 8. Germline CDR1 SGHDT, CDR2 YYEEEE. The CDR3 is CASSVDRAGEKLFF. In DNA form, the CDR3 reads TGTGCCAGCAGCGTAGACAGGGCTGGCGAAAAACTGTTTTTT.

The genes are TRBV10-2 and TRBJ2-3; the match to TRBD2 covers 13 bases. The CDR3 sequence is 16 residues long. Per germline, CDR1 WSHSY and CDR2 SAAADI. The junction had 3 bases not matched to a gene; V was cut back by 2 bases and J by 4 bases. Here the CDR3 reads CASSEPTSGRADTQYF. The CDR3 DNA reads as TGCGCCAGCAGTGAGCCTACTAGCGGGAGGGCAGATACGCAGTATTTT.

The chain recombines TRBV5-1 with TRBJ1-1, with TRBD1 matching 7 bases. CDR1 and CDR2 (germline): SGHRS, YFSETQ. V lost 3 bases to trimming and J lost 10 bases; unmatched junction nucleotides: 3. The CDR3 covers 11 residues. This chain's CDR3 is CASSYQGVAFF. Written as DNA, the CDR3 is TGCGCCAGCAGCTATCAGGGGGTAGCTTTCTTT. The full variable domain, in which reference TRBV5-1 and TRBJ1-1 provide the parts outside the CDR3, is KAGVTQTPRYLIKTRGQQVTLSCSPISGHRSVSWYQQTPGQGLQFLFEYFSETQRNKGNFPGRFSGRQFSNSRSEMNVSTLELGDSALYLCASSYQGVAFFGQGTRLTVV.

The V call is TRBV5-1, the J call TRBJ2-3; 8 bases match TRBD2. Germline V CDR1 and CDR2: SGHRS, YFSETQ. V trimming: 2 bases; J trimming: 2 bases; junction bases outside the gene matches: 7. The CDR3 totals 16 residues. The CDR3 region has the DNA TGCGCCAGCAGCTTCGCAACTAGCGGCAACACAGATACGCAGTATTTT. It encodes CASSFATSGNTDTQYF.